Presented here are 17 T cell receptor beta chains from one specimen sequenced in a study of T-cell reconstitution after alpha-beta-depleted transplantation in children. Unique molecular identifiers were incorporated during preparation of the TCRbeta library. TCRdb re-called the PCR reads through MiXCR, storing one row per CDR3 protein. The sample has approximately 490,000 distinct CDR3 sequences, about an eighth seen once. The specimen comprised PBMCs from the stem cell graft donor, sampled from the stem cell graft. Source of these receptors: a human donor who donated a stem cell graft to a child with combined immunodeficiency.

This clonotype was recorded at least ten times. The CDR3 sequence: CASSQGLAGSYNEQFF. In DNA form, the CDR3 reads TGTGCCAGCAGTCAGGGACTAGCGGGAAGCTACAATGAGCAGTTCTTC. The chain combines TRBV12-3 or TRBV12-4 with TRBJ2-1, with TRBD2 matching 13 bases. This CDR3 contains 16 residues. Trimming cost V 5 bases and J 3 bases; bases outside gene matches: 4.

The rearrangement links TRBV9 to TRBJ1-2; D uncertain. The V end lost 10 bases, the J end lost 1 base, and 20 bases lay between the germline ends. The CDR3 has 15 residues. Per the germline V gene, CDR1 is SGDLS and CDR2 is YYNGEE. CDR3 sequence (DNA): TGTGCCTGCACCCGGGCAGGAGCCTTTAACTATGGCTACACCTTC. This gives the protein CACTRAGAFNYGYTF.

This clonotype appeared many times. The V and J genes are TRBV29-1 and TRBJ2-7, with TRBD1 matching 10 bases. V shed 5 bases and J 4 bases; nucleotides not matched to a gene: 5. This CDR3 is 13 amino acids long. The germline gives CDR1 SQVTM, CDR2 ANQGSEA. The CDR3 spells CSVTGTGVYEQYF. DNA of the CDR3: TGCAGCGTTACCGGGACAGGGGTTTACGAGCAGTACTTC.

The chain combines TRBV27 with TRBJ2-7; 7 bases align to TRBD1. The CDR3 sequence is 14 residues long. Trimming removed 6 bases from V and 0 bases from J; junction bases left unmatched: 5. Germline CDR1 reads MNHEY; CDR2 reads SMNVEV (reference sequence). The CDR3 nucleotides read TGTGCCAGCAGCCACGGACAGGCCTCCTACGAGCAGTACTTC. Translated, it gives CASSHGQASYEQYF.

This clonotype was counted between two and nine times. The gene calls are TRBV20-1 and TRBJ2-2; D might be TRBD2 (6 bases). CDR3 length: 17 residues. Trimming removed 0 bases from V and 0 bases from J, with 14 bases in between. Germline V gives CDR1 DFQATT, CDR2 SNEGSKA (reference sequence). The CDR3 spells CSARDSKRATNTGELFF. CDR3 nucleotides: TGCAGTGCTAGAGATAGTAAGCGGGCTACGAACACCGGGGAGCTGTTTTTT.

In this sample, this clonotype turned up a few times. V and J are TRBV6-2 or TRBV6-3 and TRBJ2-6; TRBD1 matches at 9 bases. Per germline, CDR1 MNHEY and CDR2 SVGEGT. The length of the CDR3 is 18 residues. The V segment lost 7 bases and the J segment 0 bases; nucleotides outside the gene matches: 10. The CDR3 sequence: CASTPGGTGTSGANVLTF. CDR3 bases: TGTGCCAGCACCCCTGGGGGGACAGGGACCTCTGGGGCCAACGTCCTGACTTTC.

This clonotype was recorded at least ten times. The V gene is TRBV20-1, the J gene TRBJ2-7; weak D call: TRBD1 (5 bases). This CDR3 has 13 residues. The germline V and J ends were trimmed by 3 bases and 6 bases, with 15 bases remaining between them. Germline V gene sequence: CDR1 DFQATT, CDR2 SNEGSKA (reference sequence). CDR3 amino acids: CSARNLGAREQYF. CDR3 bases: TGCAGTGCTAGGAACCTTGGGGCCCGCGAGCAGTACTTC.

This clonotype showed up just a few times. The chain combines TRBV7-9 with TRBJ2-1, with no clear D. There are 13 residues in the CDR3. V was pared by 1 base and J by 9 bases, with 10 bases between. Germline assignment: CDR1 SEHNR and CDR2 FQNEAQ (reference sequence). Here the CDR3 DNA reads TGTGCCAGCAGCTTAGACCCGTCCTTTGAGCAGTTCTTC. This sequence encodes CASSLDPSFEQFF.

This chain links TRBV22-1 with TRBJ2-7; TRBD1 reflects the table's D call only, with no check against the DNA. TRBV22-1 is designated a pseudogene. The CDR3 runs to 18 residues. The CDR3 DNA sequence: TGTCCTGGGAGCGCCCAGGGTTCAAAGCCCACCTATTCCTACGAGCAGTACTTC. This sequence encodes CPGSAQGSKPTYSYEQYF.

This clonotype was seen many times. The chain is built from TRBV6-2 or TRBV6-3 and TRBJ1-2; D is ambiguous. V was shortened by 5 bases and J by 4 bases, with 14 bases between the two germline ends. Germline CDR1 reads MNHEY; CDR2 reads SVGEGT. The CDR3 totals 14 residues. CDR3 sequence reads: CASSLKGLGYGYTF. CDR3 sequence (DNA): TGTGCCAGCAGTCTGAAGGGCCTGGGCTATGGCTACACCTTC.

This clonotype was detected many times. The V and J genes are TRBV7-2 and TRBJ2-3; the match to TRBD2 covers 9 bases. The trim removed 5 bases at V and 6 bases at J, leaving 12 bases unmatched. The CDR3 has 16 residues. Per germline, CDR1 SGHTA and CDR2 FQGNSA. The CDR3 coding sequence is TGTGCCAGCAGCCCTCATAGCGGGAGAGAAGGTGATACGCAGTATTTT. The encoded protein is CASSPHSGREGDTQYF.

This clonotype showed up just a few times. The J gene is TRBJ2-2, the V gene TRBV21-1. TRBV21-1 is a pseudogene locus. The CDR3 runs to 22 residues. DNA for the CDR3: TGTGCCAGCAGCAAATCCACGGAGAATTGGTTCGAGGAGCATATCTCCACCGGGGAGCTGTTTTTT. It is translated as CASSKSTENWFEEHISTGELFF.

This clonotype has only a few counts. V is TRBV19 and J is TRBJ2-5, with a tentative D call TRBD2 (7 bases). The CDR3 sequence is 14 residues long. The germline V gene has CDR1 LNHDA and CDR2 SQIVND (reference sequence). V was shortened by 7 bases and J by 1 base, with 13 bases between the two germline ends. CDR3 DNA: TGTGCCAGTAATCTAGGGGGGGTCCAAGAGACCCAGTACTTC. It specifies CASNLGGVQETQYF. Full variable domain (missing parts from reference TRBV19 and TRBJ2-5): DGGITQSPKYLFRKEGQNVTLSCEQNLNHDAMYWYRQDPGQGLRLIYYSQIVNDFQKGDIAEGYSVSREKKESFPLTVTSAQKNPTAFYLCASNLGGVQETQYFGPGTRLLVL.

This clonotype was recorded many times. V is TRBV5-1 and J is TRBJ2-3; 9 bases match TRBD2. With 6 bases clipped from V and 6 bases from J, the junction kept 11 bases outside the gene matches. This CDR3 comprises 15 residues. Germline V gene data show CDR1 as SGHRS and CDR2 as YFSETQ. The CDR3 loop is CASIPPSGMRDTQYF. In DNA, the CDR3 is TGCGCCAGCATACCCCCTAGCGGGATGAGGGATACGCAGTATTTT.

This clonotype was seen at least ten times. The chain couples TRBV27 to TRBJ2-5; 10 nucleotides align to TRBD2. Looked up from germline, CDR1 is MNHEY and CDR2 is SMNVEV (reference sequence). Trimming cost V 8 bases and J 4 bases; bases outside gene matches: 13. The CDR3 runs to 16 residues. The CDR3 region is CASVPIAGGPRETQYF. CDR3 DNA: TGTGCCAGCGTTCCGATAGCGGGAGGACCGCGAGAGACCCAGTACTTC.

The sample holds many counts of this clonotype. The V gene is TRBV7-9, the J gene TRBJ1-1; D gene ambiguous. Germline CDR1 is SEHNR and CDR2 is FQNEAQ (reference sequence). This CDR3 has 11 amino acids. Trimming removed 6 bases from V and 8 bases from J, with 10 bases in between. In DNA form, the CDR3 reads TGTGCCAGCAGTCCCACCGGGGAAGCTTTCTTT. It specifies CASSPTGEAFF.

This clonotype appeared many times. The chain recombines TRBV24-1 with TRBJ2-2; 12 bases align to TRBD2. With V trimmed by 2 bases and J by 4 bases, 4 bases remained unmatched. Germline V gene sequence: CDR1 KGHDR, CDR2 SFDVKD. The CDR3 runs 17 residues. CDR3 DNA: TGTGCCACCAGTGATTGGACTAGCGGGATCGCCACCGGGGAGCTGTTTTTT. This sequence encodes CATSDWTSGIATGELFF.